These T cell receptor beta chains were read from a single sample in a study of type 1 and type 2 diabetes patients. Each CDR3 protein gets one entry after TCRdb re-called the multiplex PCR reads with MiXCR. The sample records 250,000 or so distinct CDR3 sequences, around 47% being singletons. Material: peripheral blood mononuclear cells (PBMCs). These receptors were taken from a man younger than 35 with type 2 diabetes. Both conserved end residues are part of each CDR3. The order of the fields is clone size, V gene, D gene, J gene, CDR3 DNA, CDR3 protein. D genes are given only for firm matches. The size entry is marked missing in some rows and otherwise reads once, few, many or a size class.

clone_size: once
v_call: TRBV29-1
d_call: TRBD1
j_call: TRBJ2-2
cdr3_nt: TGCAGCGTCGGGACAGGGAGGACCACCGGGGAGCTGTTTTTT
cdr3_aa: CSVGTGRTTGELFF

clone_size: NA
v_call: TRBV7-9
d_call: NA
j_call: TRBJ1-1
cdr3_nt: TGTGCCAGCAGCTTAGATCGTACTGAAGCTTTCTTT
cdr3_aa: CASSLDRTEAFF

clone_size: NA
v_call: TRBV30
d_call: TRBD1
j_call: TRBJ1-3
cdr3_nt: TGTGCCTGGAGTGTACAGGGGATCGGAAACACCATATATTTT
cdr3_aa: CAWSVQGIGNTIYF

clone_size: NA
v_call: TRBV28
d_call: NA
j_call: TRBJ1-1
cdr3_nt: TGTGTCAGCTCCCGTTCTGGAGCTTTCTTT
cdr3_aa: CVSSRSGAFF

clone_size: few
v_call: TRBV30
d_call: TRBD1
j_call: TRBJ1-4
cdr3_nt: TGTGCCTGGAATTGGGGGCAGGGGGATGAAAAACTGTTTTTT
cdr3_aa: CAWNWGQGDEKLFF

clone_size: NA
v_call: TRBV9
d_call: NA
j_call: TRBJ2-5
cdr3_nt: TGTGCCAGCAGCGGTCGGGAGCCCGCCTCATCCTATACAAGAGAGACCCAGTACTTC
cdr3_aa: CASSGREPASSYTRETQYF

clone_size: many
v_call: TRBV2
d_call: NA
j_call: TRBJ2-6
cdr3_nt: TGTGCCAGCAGACTTGGCTCTGGGGCCAACGTCCTGACTTTC
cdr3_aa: CASRLGSGANVLTF

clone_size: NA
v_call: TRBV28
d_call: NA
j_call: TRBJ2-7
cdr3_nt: TGTGCCAGCAGCCAAAGGGGGGGGATTGCCGAGCAGTACTTC
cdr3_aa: CASSQRGGIAEQYF

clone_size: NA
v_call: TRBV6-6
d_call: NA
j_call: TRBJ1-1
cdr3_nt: TGTGCCAGCAGTTACGACAGGCTTGGTGAAGCTTTCTTT
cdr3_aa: CASSYDRLGEAFF

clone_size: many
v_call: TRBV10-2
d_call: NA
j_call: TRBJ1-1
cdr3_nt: TGCGCCAGCTGGGACATGAACACTGAAGCTTTCTTT
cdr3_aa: CASWDMNTEAFF

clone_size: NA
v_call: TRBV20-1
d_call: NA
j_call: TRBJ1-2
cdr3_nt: TGCAGTGCTAGAGATAGGGACGCGGGCTTCTATGGCTACACCTTC
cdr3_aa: CSARDRDAGFYGYTF

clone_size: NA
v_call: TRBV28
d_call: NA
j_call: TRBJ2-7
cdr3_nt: TGTGCCAGCAGTGTTCCGGGACTGGGTGCCTACGAGCAGTACTTC
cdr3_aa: CASSVPGLGAYEQYF

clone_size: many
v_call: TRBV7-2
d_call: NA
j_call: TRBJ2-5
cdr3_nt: TGTGCCAGCTTGGGGGGCGGGGAGACCCAGTACTTC
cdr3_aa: CASLGGGETQYF